Shown below are 19 T cell receptor beta chains from a single sample sequenced in a study of T cells in Graves' hyperthyroidism and ophthalmopathy. Using RNA transcripts as the source, TCR beta CDR3 regions were amplified. HTBI primers were employed in a first-round RT-PCR of the TCR CDR3. From the multiplex PCR reads, TCRdb called clonotypes with MiXCR, one entry per CDR3 protein. The sample lists a few hundred thousand distinct CDR3 sequences; roughly 18% were seen once. What was sequenced was blood. These receptors came from a man between 18 and 29 years old with Graves' ophthalmopathy.

V and J are TRBV5-1 and TRBJ2-1; 14 bases fit TRBD2. Germline lookup yields CDR1 SGHRS and CDR2 YFSETQ. The J segment lost 2 bases and the V segment lost 1 base, leaving 8 bases of the junction unmatched. This CDR3 contains 19 residues. CDR3 sequence (DNA): TGCGCCAGCAGCTTGCTCGGGACTAGCGGGGGCCCCACCTACAATGAGCAGTTCTTC. This gives the protein CASSLLGTSGGPTYNEQFF.

J is TRBJ2-5 and V is TRBV10-3, with 9 bases aligning to TRBD1. The germline V gene has CDR1 ENHRY and CDR2 SYGVKD. The trim removed 6 bases at V and 4 bases at J, leaving 3 bases unmatched. The CDR3 spans 13 residues. The CDR3 DNA reads as TGTGCCATCAGCACAGGGGGCCCAGAGACCCAGTACTTC. This translates into CAISTGGPETQYF.

This clonotype has a handful of counts. The J gene is TRBJ1-6, the V gene TRBV7-8, with a tentative D call TRBD1 (6 bases). CDR3 length: 16 amino acids. Per the germline V gene, CDR1 is SGHVS and CDR2 is FQNEAQ. The V end was cut by 8 bases, the J end by 9 bases, with 23 bases between. CDR3 protein: CASGLASGAGFSPLHF. Here the CDR3 DNA reads TGTGCCAGCGGTTTAGCTTCGGGGGCAGGGTTTTCACCCCTCCACTTT.

This clonotype occurred many times. This chain connects TRBV7-9 to TRBJ2-1; D is possibly TRBD2 (6 bases). Germline values: CDR1 SEHNR, CDR2 FQNEAQ (reference sequence). The V end lost 3 bases, the J end lost 4 bases, and 10 bases lay between the germline ends. The CDR3 sequence is 14 residues long. The chain's CDR3 is CASSFGGMYNEQFF. The CDR3 DNA is TGTGCCAGCAGCTTTGGGGGGATGTACAATGAGCAGTTCTTC.

At least ten counts were recorded for this clonotype. J is TRBJ2-3 and V is TRBV7-4; the D is unclear. The V and J ends lost 8 bases and 2 bases respectively, with 26 bases between them. The germline V gene encodes CDR1 SGHVT and CDR2 SQSDAQ. The CDR3 loop spans 18 amino acids. CDR3 region: CASGQAAGSGSPTDTQYF. The DNA of the CDR3 is TGTGCCAGCGGCCAGGCGGCTGGTAGTGGAAGCCCCACAGATACGCAGTATTTT.

This clonotype was seen a few times. This rearrangement joins TRBV6-1 to TRBJ2-4; a weak D match, TRBD2 (5 bases). V lost 6 bases and J lost 8, with 11 bases in between. Germline loops: CDR1 MNHNS, CDR2 SASEGT. The CDR3 is made up of 12 amino acids. The CDR3 DNA reads as TGTGCCAGCAGCCCCCGGGGAGACATTCAGTACTTC. Protein sequence: CASSPRGDIQYF.

The genes are TRBV11-3 and TRBJ1-2; D unclear. The length of the CDR3 is 13 residues. V was pared by 3 bases and J by 7 bases, with 12 bases between. Germline V gene lookup returns CDR1 SGHNT and CDR2 YENEEA. The CDR3 nucleotides are TGTGCCAGCAGCTTCGGCATCACGGGTGGCTACACCTTC. Amino acids: CASSFGITGGYTF. Variable domain in full (rest from reference TRBV11-3 and TRBJ1-2): EAGVVQSPRYKIIEKKQPVAFWCNPISGHNTLYWYLQNLGQGPELLIRYENEEAVDDSQLPKDRFSAERLKGVDSTLKIQPAELGDSAVYLCASSFGITGGYTFGSGTRLTVV.

The table lists this clonotype with many counts. The chain links TRBV27 to TRBJ1-1; D not certain. This CDR3 is 18 amino acids long. V was cut by 3 bases and J by 2 bases, with 22 bases left in between. Germline V lookup: CDR1 MNHEY, CDR2 SMNVEV (reference sequence). The CDR3 spells CASSFGSDPILTNTEAFF. The CDR3 region has the DNA TGTGCCAGCAGTTTTGGGTCAGATCCGATACTTACTAACACTGAAGCTTTCTTT.

The CDR3 region has the DNA TGTGCCAGCAGTGAAGCGCCGGACGGCAGCAATCAGCCCCAGCATTTT. The encoded protein is CASSEAPDGSNQPQHF. The V call is TRBV6-1, the J call TRBJ1-5; D gene ambiguous. Germline values: CDR1 MNHNS, CDR2 SASEGT. The CDR3 loop spans 16 amino acids. V lost 0 bases and J 1 base, leaving 10 bases between the germline ends.

This clonotype was counted only a few times. The V call is TRBV2, the J call TRBJ1-1, with TRBD1 matching 12 bases. This CDR3 region has 17 residues. The V segment lost 6 bases and the J segment 4 bases; nucleotides outside the gene matches: 12. CDR1 SNHLY and CDR2 FYNNEI come from the germline V gene. The CDR3 loop is CASSAHRDRGLFTEAFF. DNA of the CDR3: TGTGCCAGCAGCGCCCACCGGGACAGGGGGCTATTCACTGAAGCTTTCTTT.

This clonotype was seen many times. The V call is TRBV20-1, the J call TRBJ1-2; D ambiguous. CDR1 and CDR2 from the germline V gene are DFQATT and SNEGSKA (reference sequence). Trimming took 6 bases from V and 6 from J, leaving 14 bases between them. This CDR3 comprises 12 residues. CDR3 nucleotides: TGCAGTGCCCTAAACGACAAACATGGCTACACCTTC. It yields the protein CSALNDKHGYTF.

V and J are TRBV4-1 and TRBJ1-6; D call uncertain. The V gene lost 4 bases and the J gene lost 10 bases, with 14 bases spanning the gap. The CDR3 runs 14 residues. The V gene's germline CDR1 is MGHRA and CDR2 YSYEKL. The CDR3 protein is CASSPSTLGSPLHF. In nucleotides, the CDR3 is TGCGCCAGCAGCCCATCAACCTTAGGGTCACCCCTCCACTTT.

The chain employs TRBV19 and TRBJ1-1; 7 nucleotides match TRBD1. Per the germline V gene, CDR1 is LNHDA and CDR2 is SQIVND (reference sequence). The length of the CDR3 is 15 residues. Trimming removed 8 bases from V and 7 bases from J; junction bases left unmatched: 16. The CDR3, as DNA: TGTGCCAGTTCCAGGGGGGGAAAGAATTCCAATGAAGCTTTCTTT. Its protein product is CASSRGGKNSNEAFF. Full variable domain (rest looked up from reference TRBV19 and TRBJ1-1): DGGITQSPKYLFRKEGQNVTLSCEQNLNHDAMYWYRQDPGQGLRLIYYSQIVNDFQKGDIAEGYSVSREKKESFPLTVTSAQKNPTAFYLCASSRGGKNSNEAFFGQGTRLTVV.

There are many counts of this clonotype. The J gene is TRBJ1-1, the V gene TRBV6-1; D uncertain. Germline loops: CDR1 MNHNS, CDR2 SASEGT. The CDR3 totals 14 residues. Trimming took off 5 bases at V and 0 bases at J, with 10 bases between the two ends. CDR3 sequence: CASSLGGLNTEAFF. CDR3 in DNA: TGTGCCAGCAGTTTAGGAGGGCTGAACACTGAAGCTTTCTTT.

This clonotype was detected only a few times. The chain has TRBV6-2 or TRBV6-3 and TRBJ2-1; D is undetermined. Germline values: CDR1 MNHEY, CDR2 SVGEGT. V was trimmed by 5 bases and J by 5 bases, leaving 7 bases between them. The length of the CDR3 is 12 residues. The DNA for the CDR3 is TGTGCCAGCAGTAACAGAAACAATGAGCAGTTCTTC. It translates to CASSNRNNEQFF.

This clonotype was detected a few times. CDR3 protein: CASSRDRGWDTEAFF. The DNA of the CDR3 is TGTGCCAGCAGCAGGGACAGGGGATGGGACACTGAAGCTTTCTTT. The V gene is TRBV5-5, the J gene TRBJ1-1; TRBD1 matches 10 bases. This CDR3 has 15 amino acids. Germline CDR1 SGHKS, CDR2 YYEKEE (reference sequence). V lost 4 bases, J lost 3 bases, and 6 bases stayed unmatched.

This clonotype was recorded at least ten times. The chain uses TRBV7-8 and TRBJ2-3; no clear D gene. In germline, CDR1 is SGHVS, CDR2 FQNEAQ. The CDR3 spans 14 residues. Trimming shortened V by 5 bases and J by 1 base, and 10 bases separated the two germline ends. CDR3: CASSQPAGTDTQYF. Written as DNA, the CDR3 is TGTGCCAGCAGCCAGCCGGCCGGCACAGATACGCAGTATTTT.

This clonotype was seen ten or more times. CDR3 in DNA: TGCGCCAGCAGCTTGGCCCCCTTGGCGGATACGCAGTATTTT. Translation: CASSLAPLADTQYF. The chain recombines TRBV5-1 with TRBJ2-3, with no clear D. The CDR3 spans 14 residues. Germline CDR1 reads SGHRS; CDR2 reads YFSETQ. Trimming pared 0 bases from V and 6 bases from J, leaving 11 bases between.

The chain carries TRBV5-1 and TRBJ2-3, with 8 bases identical to TRBD2. Germline CDR1 reads SGHRS; CDR2 reads YFSETQ. The CDR3 contains 13 residues. The V segment lost 4 bases and the J segment 5 bases; nucleotides outside the gene matches: 3. CDR3 in amino acids: CASSGGGLDTQYF. CDR3 nucleotide sequence: TGCGCCAGCAGCGGCGGGGGGCTAGATACGCAGTATTTT.